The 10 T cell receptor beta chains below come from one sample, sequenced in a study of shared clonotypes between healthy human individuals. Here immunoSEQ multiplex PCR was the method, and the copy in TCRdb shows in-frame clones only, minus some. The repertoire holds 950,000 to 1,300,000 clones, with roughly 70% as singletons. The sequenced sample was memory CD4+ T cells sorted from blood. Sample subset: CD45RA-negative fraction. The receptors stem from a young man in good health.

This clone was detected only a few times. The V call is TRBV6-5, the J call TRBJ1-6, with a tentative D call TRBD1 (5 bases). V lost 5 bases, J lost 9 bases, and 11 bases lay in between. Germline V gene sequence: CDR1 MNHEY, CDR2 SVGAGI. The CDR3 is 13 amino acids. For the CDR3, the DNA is TGTGCCAGCAGTCAAGACGGGGCTTCACCCCTCCACTTT. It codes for CASSQDGASPLHF.

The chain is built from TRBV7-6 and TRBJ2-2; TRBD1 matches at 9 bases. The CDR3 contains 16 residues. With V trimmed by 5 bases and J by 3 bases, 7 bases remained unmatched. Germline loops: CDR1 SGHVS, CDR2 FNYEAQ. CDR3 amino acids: CASSTSGTGHTGELFF. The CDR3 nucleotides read TGTGCCAGCAGCACTTCCGGGACAGGGCACACCGGGGAGCTGTTTTTT.

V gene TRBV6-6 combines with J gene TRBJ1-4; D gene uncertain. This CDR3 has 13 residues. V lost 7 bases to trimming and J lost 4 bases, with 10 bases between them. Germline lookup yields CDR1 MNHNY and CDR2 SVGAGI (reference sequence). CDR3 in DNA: TGTGCCAGCACAATTCAGAGTAATGAAAAACTGTTTTTT. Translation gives CASTIQSNEKLFF.

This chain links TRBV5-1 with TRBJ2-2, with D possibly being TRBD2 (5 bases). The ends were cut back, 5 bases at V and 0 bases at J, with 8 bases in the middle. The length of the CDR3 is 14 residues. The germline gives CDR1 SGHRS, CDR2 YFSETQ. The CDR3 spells CASRVGTNTGELFF. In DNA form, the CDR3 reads TGCGCCAGCAGGGTCGGGACGAACACCGGGGAGCTGTTTTTT.

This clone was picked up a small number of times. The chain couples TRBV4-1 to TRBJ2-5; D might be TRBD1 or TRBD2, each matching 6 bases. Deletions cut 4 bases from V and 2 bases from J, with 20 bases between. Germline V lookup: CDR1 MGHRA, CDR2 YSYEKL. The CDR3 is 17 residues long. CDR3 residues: CASSRSTRGATQETQYF. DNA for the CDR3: TGCGCCAGCAGCCGGTCCACTAGGGGGGCTACTCAAGAGACCCAGTACTTC.

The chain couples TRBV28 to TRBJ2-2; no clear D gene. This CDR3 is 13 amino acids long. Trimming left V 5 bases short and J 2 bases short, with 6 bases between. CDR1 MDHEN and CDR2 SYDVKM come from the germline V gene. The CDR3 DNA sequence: TGTGCCAGCAGTACCTCCAACACCGGGGAGCTGTTTTTT. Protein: CASSTSNTGELFF. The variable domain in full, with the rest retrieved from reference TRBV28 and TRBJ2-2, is DVKVTQSSRYLVKRTGEKVFLECVQDMDHENMFWYRQDPGLGLRLIYFSYDVKMKEKGDIPEGYSVSREKKERFSLILESASTNQTSMYLCASSTSNTGELFFGEGSRLTVL.

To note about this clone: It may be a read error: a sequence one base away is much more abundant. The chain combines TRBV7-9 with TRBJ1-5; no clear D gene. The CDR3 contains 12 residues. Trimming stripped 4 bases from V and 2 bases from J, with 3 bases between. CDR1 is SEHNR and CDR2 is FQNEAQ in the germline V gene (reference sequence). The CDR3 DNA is TGTGCCAGCAGCTCCGGCAATCAGCCCCAGCATTTT. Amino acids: CASSSGNQPQHF.

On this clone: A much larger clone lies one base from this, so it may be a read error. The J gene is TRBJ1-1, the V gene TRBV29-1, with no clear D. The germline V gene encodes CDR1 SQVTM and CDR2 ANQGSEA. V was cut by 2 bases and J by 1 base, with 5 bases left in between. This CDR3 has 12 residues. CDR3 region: CSVEWGNTEAFF. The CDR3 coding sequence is TGCAGCGTTGAATGGGGGAACACTGAAGCTTTCTTT.

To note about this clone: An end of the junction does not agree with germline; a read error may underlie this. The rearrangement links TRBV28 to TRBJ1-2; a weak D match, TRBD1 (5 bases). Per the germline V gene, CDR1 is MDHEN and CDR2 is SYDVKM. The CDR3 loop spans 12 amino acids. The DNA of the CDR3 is TGTGCCAGCAGTTCACCGACAGTCTCACCCCACTTC. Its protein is CASSSPTVSPHF.

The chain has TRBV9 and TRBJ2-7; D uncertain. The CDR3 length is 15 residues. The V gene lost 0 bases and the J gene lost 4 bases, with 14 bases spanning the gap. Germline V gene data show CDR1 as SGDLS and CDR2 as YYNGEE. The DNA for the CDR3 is TGTGCCAGCAGCGTAGTTAGGACCCGTAATTACGAGCAGTACTTC. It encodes CASSVVRTRNYEQYF.